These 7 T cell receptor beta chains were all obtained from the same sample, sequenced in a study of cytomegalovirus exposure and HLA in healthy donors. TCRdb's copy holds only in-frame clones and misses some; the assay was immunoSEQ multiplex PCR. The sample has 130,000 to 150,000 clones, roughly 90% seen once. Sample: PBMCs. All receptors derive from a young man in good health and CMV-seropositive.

CDR3 in amino acids: CASRQGAGYGYTF. The CDR3 DNA sequence: TGTGCCAGTAGGCAGGGGGCAGGCTATGGCTACACCTTC. This chain links TRBV19 with TRBJ1-2; 8 positions match TRBD1. The junction had 4 bases not matched to a gene; V was cut back by 6 bases and J by 4 bases. Per the germline V gene, CDR1 is LNHDA and CDR2 is SQIVND (reference sequence). CDR3 length: 13 residues.

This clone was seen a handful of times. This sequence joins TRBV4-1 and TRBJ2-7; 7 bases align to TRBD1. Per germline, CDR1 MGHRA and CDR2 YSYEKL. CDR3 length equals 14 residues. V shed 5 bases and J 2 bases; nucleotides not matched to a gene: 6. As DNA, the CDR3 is TGCGCCAGCAGCATAGGGACAGCTGCCTACGAGCAGTACTTC. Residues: CASSIGTAAYEQYF.

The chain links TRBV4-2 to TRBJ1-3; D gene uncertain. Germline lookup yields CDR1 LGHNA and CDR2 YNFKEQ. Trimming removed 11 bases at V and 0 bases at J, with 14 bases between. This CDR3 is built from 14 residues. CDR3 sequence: CASSAGVSGNTIYF. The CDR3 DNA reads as TGTGCCTCCTCCGCGGGCGTCTCTGGAAACACCATATATTTT.

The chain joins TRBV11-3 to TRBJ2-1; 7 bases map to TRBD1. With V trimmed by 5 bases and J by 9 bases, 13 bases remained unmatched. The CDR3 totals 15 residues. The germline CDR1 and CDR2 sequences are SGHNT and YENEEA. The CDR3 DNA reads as TGTGCCAGCAGCCCCGGGACAGACGGTTACGGTGAGCAGTTCTTC. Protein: CASSPGTDGYGEQFF.

The CDR3 is CANPLGTGGFGTDTQYF. The CDR3 nucleotides read TGTGCCAACCCTCTGGGGACAGGGGGCTTCGGGACAGATACGCAGTATTTT. The gene calls are TRBV25-1 and TRBJ2-3; 12 nucleotides agree with TRBD1. The CDR3 spans 17 residues. Germline CDR1 is MGHDK and CDR2 is SYGVNS. J was trimmed by 3 bases and V by 10 bases; bases with no gene match: 14.

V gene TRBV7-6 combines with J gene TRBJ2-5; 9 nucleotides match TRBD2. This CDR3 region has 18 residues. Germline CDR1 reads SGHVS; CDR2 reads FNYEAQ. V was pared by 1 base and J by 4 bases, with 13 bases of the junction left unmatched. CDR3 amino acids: CASSLGVMRGGVGETQYF. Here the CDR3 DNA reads TGTGCCAGCAGCTTAGGGGTTATGCGGGGGGGCGTTGGAGAGACCCAGTACTTC.

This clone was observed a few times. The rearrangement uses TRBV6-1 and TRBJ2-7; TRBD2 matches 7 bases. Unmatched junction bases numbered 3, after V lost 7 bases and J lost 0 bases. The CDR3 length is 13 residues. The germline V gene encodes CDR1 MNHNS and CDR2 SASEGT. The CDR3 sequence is CASIGGSSYEQYF. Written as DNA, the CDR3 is TGTGCCAGCATCGGGGGGAGCTCCTACGAGCAGTACTTC.